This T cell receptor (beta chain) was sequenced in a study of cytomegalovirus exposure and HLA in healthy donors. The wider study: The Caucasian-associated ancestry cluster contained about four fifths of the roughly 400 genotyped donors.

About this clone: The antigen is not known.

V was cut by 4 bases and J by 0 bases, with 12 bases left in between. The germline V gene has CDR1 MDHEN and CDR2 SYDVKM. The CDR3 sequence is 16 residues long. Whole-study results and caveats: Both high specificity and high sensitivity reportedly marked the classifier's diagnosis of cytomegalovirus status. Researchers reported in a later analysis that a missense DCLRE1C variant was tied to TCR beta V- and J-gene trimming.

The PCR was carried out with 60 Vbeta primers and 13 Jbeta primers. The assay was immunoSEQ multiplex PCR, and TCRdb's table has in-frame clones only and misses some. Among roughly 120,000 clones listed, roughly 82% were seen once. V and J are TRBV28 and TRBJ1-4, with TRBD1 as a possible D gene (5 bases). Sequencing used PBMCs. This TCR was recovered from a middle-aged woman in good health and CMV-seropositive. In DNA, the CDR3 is TGTGCCAGCAGTTCCCGGGCAGGGCCAACTAATGAAAAACTGTTTTTT. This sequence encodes CASSSRAGPTNEKLFF.